These 27 T cell receptor beta chains were sequenced from one sample in a study of cytomegalovirus exposure and HLA in healthy donors. A multiplex PCR was run with 60 Vbeta primers and 13 Jbeta primers. Using immunoSEQ multiplex PCR, the repertoire was profiled, and TCRdb retains in-frame clones only, with some absent. The sample lists about 140,000 clones; 80% to 90% were seen once. Sequenced sample: PBMCs. The receptors originated from a woman in her thirties or forties in good health and CMV-seropositive.

The chain joins TRBV11-2 to TRBJ1-5; a weak D match, TRBD1 (6 bases). The length of the CDR3 is 14 residues. V lost 1 base to trimming and J lost 2 bases, with 6 bases between them. The germline CDR1 and CDR2 sequences are SGHAT and FQNNGV. Here the CDR3 reads CASSLAGGNQPQHF. CDR3 nucleotide sequence: TGTGCCAGCAGCTTAGCAGGGGGCAATCAGCCCCAGCATTTT.

The V gene is TRBV5-8, the J gene TRBJ2-1; TRBD2 agrees at 11 bases. V was pared by 0 bases and J by 7 bases, with 3 bases of the junction left unmatched. Germline V gene lookup returns CDR1 SGHTS and CDR2 YDEGEE. The CDR3 loop spans 15 amino acids. The DNA of the CDR3 is TGTGCCAGCAGCTTGGGACTAGCGGGACTGAATGAGCAGTTCTTC. Protein sequence: CASSLGLAGLNEQFF.

V gene TRBV25-1 combines with J gene TRBJ2-2; 7 nucleotides align to TRBD1. The CDR3 contains 14 residues. CDR1 and CDR2 (germline): MGHDK, SYGVNS. J was trimmed by 5 bases and V by 8 bases; bases with no gene match: 8. CDR3 sequence: CASHSDRATGELFF. CDR3 coding DNA: TGTGCCAGCCATTCAGACAGGGCAACCGGGGAGCTGTTTTTT. Full variable domain (outside the CDR3, taken from reference TRBV25-1 and TRBJ2-2): EADIYQTPRYLVIGTGKKITLECSQTMGHDKMYWYQQDPGMELHLIHYSYGVNSTEKGDLSSESTVSRIRTEHFPLTLESARPSHTSQYLCASHSDRATGELFFGEGSRLTVL.

V is TRBV11-3 and J is TRBJ1-5; D ambiguous. This CDR3 is 16 amino acids long. V lost 4 bases to trimming and J lost 5 bases, with 18 bases between them. Germline V gives CDR1 SGHNT, CDR2 YENEEA. CDR3 loop: CASSSPLNSFYQPQHF. The DNA for the CDR3 is TGTGCCAGCAGCTCACCTCTTAACAGTTTCTATCAGCCCCAGCATTTT.

This clone showed up just once. This sequence joins TRBV29-1 and TRBJ1-2; weak D call: TRBD1 (5 bases). This CDR3 has 12 residues. V was shortened by 8 bases and J by 8 bases, with 18 bases between the two germline ends. The germline gives CDR1 SQVTM, CDR2 ANQGSEA. The CDR3 is CSIGDWGSGYTF. As DNA, the CDR3 is TGCAGCATTGGGGACTGGGGAAGCGGCTACACCTTC.

J is TRBJ1-5 and V is TRBV19; 8 bases align to TRBD1. This CDR3 has 15 residues. The germline gives CDR1 LNHDA, CDR2 SQIVND (reference sequence). The V segment lost 6 bases and the J segment 4 bases; nucleotides outside the gene matches: 8. The DNA of the CDR3 is TGTGCCAGTAGAATGGACAGGGCAGGGAATCAGCCCCAGCATTTT. It translates to CASRMDRAGNQPQHF. Supplemented by reference TRBV19 and TRBJ1-5, the full variable domain reads DGGITQSPKYLFRKEGQNVTLSCEQNLNHDAMYWYRQDPGQGLRLIYYSQIVNDFQKGDIAEGYSVSREKKESFPLTVTSAQKNPTAFYLCASRMDRAGNQPQHFGDGTRLSIL.

J is TRBJ1-3 and V is TRBV9, with 8 bases fitting TRBD1. The CDR3 covers 15 residues. With 4 bases clipped from V and 4 bases from J, the junction kept 7 bases outside the gene matches. CDR1 SGDLS and CDR2 YYNGEE come from the germline V gene. In nucleotides, the CDR3 is TGTGCCAGCAGCAGACAGGGGTTACGGGGAAACACCATATATTTT. This encodes CASSRQGLRGNTIYF.

This clone was observed once. V gene TRBV18 combines with J gene TRBJ2-5; 7 bases match TRBD2. The J segment lost 3 bases and the V segment lost 2 bases, leaving 12 bases of the junction unmatched. This CDR3 comprises 17 residues. Looked up from germline, CDR1 is KGHSH and CDR2 is LQKENI. Here the CDR3 reads CASSPFSGLDSEETQYF. The CDR3 DNA follows: TGTGCCAGCTCACCATTTTCAGGACTAGATTCTGAAGAGACCCAGTACTTC.

The V gene is TRBV27, the J gene TRBJ2-3; D gene ambiguous. CDR1 and CDR2 from the germline V gene are MNHEY and SMNVEV (reference sequence). This CDR3 contains 15 residues. V lost 4 bases to trimming and J lost 3 bases, with 14 bases between them. The CDR3 DNA reads TGTGCCAGCAGTTCCCTTTTAGTTAATACAGATACGCAGTATTTT. Encoded protein: CASSSLLVNTDTQYF.

This rearrangement joins TRBV19 to TRBJ1-4; no firm D call. The germline V gene has CDR1 LNHDA and CDR2 SQIVND (reference sequence). The CDR3 covers 16 residues. Trimming removed 3 bases at V and 2 bases at J, with 13 bases between. Written as DNA, the CDR3 is TGTGCCAGTAGTATCGGTTGGGCAGGTACTAATGAAAAACTGTTTTTT. Translation gives CASSIGWAGTNEKLFF.

A note on this clone: The sample has other DNA sequences that encode this CDR3 too. V and J are TRBV18 and TRBJ1-3; the D gene is possibly TRBD1 (6 bases). CDR1 and CDR2 (germline): KGHSH, LQKENI. V dropped 3 bases and J dropped 0 bases, with 9 bases sitting between them. This CDR3 spans 15 amino acids. The CDR3 DNA reads TGTGCCAGCTCACCCAAGACAGGCTCTGGAAACACCATATATTTT. This translates into CASSPKTGSGNTIYF.

This clone was found a few times. The V call is TRBV19, the J call TRBJ2-7; 10 nucleotides align to TRBD1. The V gene end was trimmed by 3 bases and the J gene end by 6 bases; junction bases not matched to a gene: 5. Germline CDR1 is LNHDA and CDR2 is SQIVND (reference sequence). The CDR3 has 14 amino acids. The CDR3 is CASSMLTGGGEQYF. In DNA form, the CDR3 reads TGTGCCAGTAGTATGTTGACAGGGGGCGGCGAGCAGTACTTC. Full variable domain (rest looked up from reference TRBV19 and TRBJ2-7): DGGITQSPKYLFRKEGQNVTLSCEQNLNHDAMYWYRQDPGQGLRLIYYSQIVNDFQKGDIAEGYSVSREKKESFPLTVTSAQKNPTAFYLCASSMLTGGGEQYFGPGTRLTVT.

This sequence joins TRBV21-1 and TRBJ2-5; the table assigns TRBD1, which was not confirmed against the DNA. TRBV21-1 represents a pseudogene. There are 15 residues in the CDR3. CDR3 sequence: CASSKGQQTQETQYF. The CDR3 coding sequence is TGTGCCAGCAGCAAGGGGCAACAGACCCAAGAGACCCAGTACTTC.

The chain uses TRBV25-1 and TRBJ1-1; no firm D call. Trimming stripped 6 bases from V and 1 base from J, with 9 bases between. The CDR3 is made up of 13 amino acids. CDR1 MGHDK and CDR2 SYGVNS come from the germline V gene. The CDR3 sequence is CASSAGSNTEAFF. CDR3 coding DNA: TGTGCCAGCAGCGCCGGGTCGAACACTGAAGCTTTCTTT.

The chain links TRBV19 to TRBJ1-5; D is uncertain. The CDR3 is made up of 13 amino acids. Trimming took 2 bases from V and 5 from J, leaving 7 bases between them. Germline V gene sequence: CDR1 LNHDA, CDR2 SQIVND (reference sequence). The CDR3 loop reads CASSITADQPQHF. The CDR3 DNA sequence: TGTGCCAGTAGTATAACAGCTGATCAGCCCCAGCATTTT.

This rearrangement joins TRBV13 to TRBJ2-7; 11 bases fit TRBD2. The junction had 4 bases not matched to a gene; V was cut back by 4 bases and J by 2 bases. Per germline, CDR1 PRHDT and CDR2 FYEKMQ (reference sequence). CDR3 size: 15 residues. CDR3 residues: CASSSRGLAAYEQYF. In DNA, the CDR3 is TGTGCCAGCAGCTCCCGGGGACTAGCGGCCTACGAGCAGTACTTC.

This clone showed up just once. The CDR3 protein is CASSLGAGVDSPLHF. CDR3 coding DNA: TGTGCCAGCAGTTTAGGTGCAGGGGTTGATTCACCCCTCCACTTT. This chain uses TRBV27 with TRBJ1-6; perhaps TRBD1 as D (6 bases). In germline, CDR1 is MNHEY, CDR2 SMNVEV (reference sequence). The CDR3 has 15 amino acids. V was trimmed by 2 bases and J by 8 bases, leaving 13 bases between them.

The chain links TRBV28 to TRBJ1-4, with D maybe TRBD1 (5 bases). Germline loops: CDR1 MDHEN, CDR2 SYDVKM. CDR3 length equals 14 residues. V shed 6 bases and J shed 9 bases, with 17 bases lying between them. The CDR3 DNA is TGTGCCAGCAGCCCCCCGGGGGGGTTGAAAAAACTGTTTTTT. Translating it yields CASSPPGGLKKLFF.

V and J are TRBV10-2 and TRBJ2-5; 11 bases are shared with TRBD2. V trimming: 5 bases; J trimming: 0 bases; junction bases outside the gene matches: 8. CDR1 and CDR2 from the germline V gene are WSHSY and SAAADI. This CDR3 comprises 17 residues. CDR3 region: CASSWGLAGGDQETQYF. The CDR3 DNA reads as TGCGCCAGCAGTTGGGGATTAGCGGGGGGGGACCAAGAGACCCAGTACTTC.

This chain links TRBV27 with TRBJ1-2, with a possible D match to TRBD1 (6 bases). Germline V gene data show CDR1 as MNHEY and CDR2 as SMNVEV (reference sequence). V lost 2 bases, J lost 6 bases, and 19 bases lay in between. There are 16 residues in the CDR3. The CDR3 here is CASSLGWGHLRHGYTF. Written as DNA, the CDR3 is TGTGCCAGCAGTTTAGGTTGGGGACACCTAAGGCATGGCTACACCTTC.

The chain uses TRBV4-1 and TRBJ2-3, with D tentatively TRBD1 (6 bases). The CDR3 totals 16 residues. Trimming took 4 bases from V and 0 from J, leaving 14 bases between them. Germline lookup yields CDR1 MGHRA and CDR2 YSYEKL. CDR3 amino acids: CASSPPWGPSTDTQYF. The CDR3 region has the DNA TGCGCCAGCAGCCCTCCCTGGGGGCCTAGCACAGATACGCAGTATTTT.

With respect to this clone: The junction shows a germline mismatch at one end, possibly a read error. This chain uses TRBV7-9 with TRBJ1-3; D remains ambiguous. The CDR3 runs to 16 residues. Germline V gene data show CDR1 as SEHNR and CDR2 as FQNEAQ (reference sequence). DNA for the CDR3: TGTTCCAGCAGCTCTCGCCCCCTGAGCTCTGGAAACACCATATATTTT. It codes for CSSSSRPLSSGNTIYF. Full variable domain (remainder filled in from reference TRBV7-9 and TRBJ1-3): DTGVSQNPRHKITKRGQNVTFRCDPISEHNRLYWYRQTLGQGPEFLTYFQNEAQLEKSRLLSDRFSAERPKGSFSTLEIQRTEQGDSAMYLCSSSSRPLSSGNTIYFGEGSWLTVV.

The chain combines TRBV7-9 with TRBJ1-1; D is unclear. Trimming stripped 4 bases from V and 10 bases from J, with 13 bases between. The CDR3 runs to 12 residues. CDR1 is SEHNR and CDR2 is FQNEAQ in the germline V gene (reference sequence). CDR3 in amino acids: CASSSSDLGAFF. The CDR3 bases are TGTGCCAGCAGCTCCAGTGACCTAGGAGCTTTCTTT.

This clone has a handful of counts. This chain links TRBV27 with TRBJ1-2, with TRBD1 matching 8 bases. CDR3 length equals 15 residues. Germline-derived CDR1 and CDR2 are MNHEY and SMNVEV (reference sequence). Losses at the gene ends were 0 bases for V and 8 bases for J; bases not matched to a gene: 8. The CDR3 DNA reads TGTGCCAGCAGTTTATCGAATTCAGGGGGCGAAGGCTACACCTTC. The encoded protein is CASSLSNSGGEGYTF.

The chain combines TRBV7-6 with TRBJ1-5; D is unresolved. Germline CDR1 SGHVS, CDR2 FNYEAQ. Trimming left V 9 bases short and J 5 bases short, with 17 bases between. The CDR3 is made up of 14 amino acids. The CDR3 region has the DNA TGTGCCAGTGCCGTAGCCGGTCTCGATCAGCCCCAGCATTTT. Translating gives CASAVAGLDQPQHF.

This clone was observed a few times. V and J are TRBV7-2 and TRBJ1-1; D is undetermined. Germline loops: CDR1 SGHTA, CDR2 FQGNSA. CDR3 length: 13 amino acids. V gave up 7 bases and J gave up 1 base, with 10 bases separating them. The CDR3 DNA is TGTGCCAGCAAGCGGACCGAGAACACTGAAGCTTTCTTT. Residues: CASKRTENTEAFF.

This clone was observed a single time. CDR3 nucleotide sequence: TGTGCCAGCAGCGACAGGGGTGGCAAAAACATTCAGTACTTC. This sequence encodes CASSDRGGKNIQYF. The chain recombines TRBV11-1 with TRBJ2-4, with TRBD1 matching over 8 bases. The CDR3 spans 14 residues. Germline V gene data show CDR1 as SGHAT and CDR2 as FQDESV (reference sequence). Germline trimming cut 5 bases from V and 3 bases from J; bases unmatched to any gene: 3.